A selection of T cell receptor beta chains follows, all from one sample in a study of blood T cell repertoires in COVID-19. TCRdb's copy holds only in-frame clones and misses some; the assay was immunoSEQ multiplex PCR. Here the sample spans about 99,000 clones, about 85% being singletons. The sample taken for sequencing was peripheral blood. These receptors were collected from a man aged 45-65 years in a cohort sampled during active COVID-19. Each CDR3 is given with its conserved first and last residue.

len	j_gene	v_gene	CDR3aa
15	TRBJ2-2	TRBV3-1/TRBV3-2	CASSQGRVNTGELFF
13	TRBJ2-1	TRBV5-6	CASGPPTGSFQFF
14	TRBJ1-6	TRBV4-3	CASSQDPYNSPLHF
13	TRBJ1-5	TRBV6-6	CASRNIAAQPQHF
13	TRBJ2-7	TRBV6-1	CASSETPVYEQYF
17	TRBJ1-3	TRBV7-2	CASSLAQWRGQGNTIYF
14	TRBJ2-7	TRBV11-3	CASTEQGVSYEQYF
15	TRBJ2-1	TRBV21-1	CASSPRLEPRGEQFF
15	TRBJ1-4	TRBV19	CASTPTGWTNEKLFF
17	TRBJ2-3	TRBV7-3	CASSPQGLARFPDTQYF
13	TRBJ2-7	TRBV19	CASSLNRDYEQYF
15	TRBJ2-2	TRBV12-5	CASGLVKGGSGELFF
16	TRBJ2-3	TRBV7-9	CASSLVGAGATDTQYF
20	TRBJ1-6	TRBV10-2	CASSGRTGTGGFSYNSPLHF
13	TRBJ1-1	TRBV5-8	CASSLLGANEAFF
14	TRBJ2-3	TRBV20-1	CSASSPGGVDTQYF
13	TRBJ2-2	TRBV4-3	CASSQAGSGELFF